This TCR beta chain was documented in a study of cytomegalovirus exposure and HLA in healthy donors. This CDR3 region has 13 residues. CDR1 and CDR2 (germline): SGHRS, YFSETQ. Trimming removed 6 bases from V and 4 bases from J; junction bases left unmatched: 6. PCR employed 60 Vbeta and 13 Jbeta primers. Libraries were prepared by immunoSEQ multiplex PCR; TCRdb keeps only in-frame clonotypes and omits some of them. The sample has 150,000 to 200,000 clones, 70% to 80% seen once; the top ten hold around 1%. The origin of this receptor is a woman in her 40s in good health and CMV-seronegative. The V gene is TRBV5-1, the J gene TRBJ1-2; 7 bases align to TRBD1. The sample consisted of PBMCs. CDR3 nucleotides: TGCGCCAGCACCCGGGACAGCTTCTATGGCTACACCTTC. This sequence encodes CASTRDSFYGYTF.